The 19 T cell receptor beta chains given below trace back to one sample, sequenced in a study of blood T cell repertoires in COVID-19. Sequencing was performed with immunoSEQ multiplex PCR; in TCRdb, only in-frame clones are kept and a portion is missing. The sample shows about 180,000 clones, about 85% of them seen only once. The sample was peripheral blood. These receptors all come from a woman aged 80 or over with acute or convalescent COVID-19.

The chain links TRBV2 to TRBJ1-2; TRBD1 matches 8 bases. This CDR3 is 15 amino acids long. The trim removed 6 bases at V and 2 bases at J, leaving 8 bases unmatched. CDR1 SNHLY and CDR2 FYNNEI come from the germline V gene. The CDR3 nucleotides are TGTGCCAGCAGACGCCCGGACAGGGAGAACTATGGCTACACCTTC. This codes for CASRRPDRENYGYTF.

The CDR3 sequence is CASSGQLAGGNRADTQYF. The CDR3 DNA reads TGTGCCAGCAGCGGTCAATTAGCGGGAGGGAACCGCGCAGATACGCAGTATTTT. The chain recombines TRBV3-1 (or the pseudogene TRBV3-2) with TRBJ2-3; 11 nucleotides line up with TRBD2. The CDR3 runs 18 residues. Germline CDR1 LGHDT, CDR2 YNNKEL (reference sequence). After removal of 5 bases from V and 4 bases from J, the junction contained 14 bases not matched to a gene.

The V gene is TRBV19, the J gene TRBJ2-1; 10 bases are a match to TRBD1. CDR1 is LNHDA, CDR2 SQIVND, per germline (reference sequence). The CDR3 is 17 residues long. V gave up 5 bases and J gave up 6 bases; unmatched junction bases: 13. The CDR3 DNA sequence: TGTGCCAGTAGTGCCCGATCCGGGACAGGGGCGGGCAATGAGCAGTTCTTC. This codes for CASSARSGTGAGNEQFF.

With respect to this clone: Other DNA sequences from this sample encode an identical CDR3 as well. V usage is TRBV20-1 and J usage is TRBJ2-7; the D gene is possibly TRBD2 (6 bases). Trimming stripped 3 bases from V and 1 base from J, with 7 bases between. The CDR3 contains 12 residues. Germline CDR1 reads DFQATT; CDR2 reads SNEGSKA (reference sequence). This chain's CDR3 is CSASAGSYEQYF. In DNA form, the CDR3 reads TGCAGTGCTAGTGCGGGATCCTACGAGCAGTACTTC.

This sequence joins TRBV6-5 and TRBJ1-5; D not resolved. V lost 6 bases and J 2 bases, leaving 14 bases between the germline ends. The CDR3 is 15 amino acids. Germline V CDR1 and CDR2: MNHEY, SVGAGI. The CDR3 bases are TGTGCCAGCAGCCCCCGCCCAGTTGGCAATCAGCCCCAGCATTTT. This codes for CASSPRPVGNQPQHF.

This clone was seen a few times. The chain employs TRBV12-3 or TRBV12-4 and TRBJ1-2; D remains ambiguous. This CDR3 has 11 amino acids. V lost 4 bases and J lost 8, with 8 bases in between. CDR3 sequence reads: CASSSPRGYTF. CDR3 nucleotides: TGTGCCAGCAGTTCCCCTCGGGGCTACACCTTC.

This clone was recorded once. The rearrangement joins TRBV10-3 to TRBJ1-2; 10 nucleotides line up with TRBD1. The germline gives CDR1 ENHRY, CDR2 SYGVKD. This CDR3 has 15 residues. The V and J ends lost 2 bases and 4 bases, in that order; junction bases with no gene match: 4. The CDR3 nucleotides read TGTGCCATCAGTGAGACCGGGACAGGGGTCTATGGCTACACCTTC. Protein sequence: CAISETGTGVYGYTF.

The rearrangement joins TRBV4-1 to TRBJ2-5; the D gene is possibly TRBD1 (6 bases). CDR1 and CDR2 (germline): MGHRA, YSYEKL. The CDR3 has 13 residues. V gave up 3 bases and J gave up 3 bases, with 8 bases separating them. The CDR3 DNA reads as TGCGCCAGCAGCCAGAGGACAGAAGAGACCCAGTACTTC. This encodes CASSQRTEETQYF.

The chain couples TRBV18 to TRBJ1-1; TRBD1 matches at 11 bases. This CDR3 spans 15 amino acids. CDR1 KGHSH and CDR2 LQKENI come from the germline V gene. With 4 bases clipped from V and 4 bases from J, the junction kept 5 bases outside the gene matches. CDR3: CASSQDRGPVTEAFF. For the CDR3, the DNA is TGTGCCAGCTCACAGGACAGGGGGCCGGTCACTGAAGCTTTCTTT.

This clone was observed once. V and J are TRBV9 and TRBJ1-2; 8 bases map to TRBD1. The junction had 7 bases not matched to a gene; V was cut back by 5 bases and J by 4 bases. Germline CDR1 is SGDLS and CDR2 is YYNGEE. The CDR3 is 14 residues long. The CDR3 coding sequence is TGTGCCAGCAGTATTTCACAGGGGGTCTATGGCTACACCTTC. This encodes CASSISQGVYGYTF. The whole variable domain, filled in from reference TRBV9 and TRBJ1-2, reads DSGVTQTPKHLITATGQRVTLRCSPRSGDLSVYWYQQSLDQGLQFLIQYYNGEERAKGNILERFSAQQFPDLHSELNLSSLELGDSALYFCASSISQGVYGYTFGSGTRLTVV.

This sequence joins TRBV2 and TRBJ1-4; 7 bases map to TRBD1. Germline V lookup: CDR1 SNHLY, CDR2 FYNNEI. The CDR3 covers 12 residues. The CDR3 DNA is TGTGCTAGCGACAGGGCCAATGAAAAACTGTTTTTT. Translation gives CASDRANEKLFF.

The chain joins TRBV11-3 to TRBJ1-5; no firm D call. Looked up from germline, CDR1 is SGHNT and CDR2 is YENEEA. The V and J ends lost 0 bases and 0 bases respectively, with 9 bases between them. The CDR3 sequence is 16 residues long. The CDR3 region is CASSLEGSSSNQPQHF. Here the CDR3 DNA reads TGTGCCAGCAGCTTAGAGGGCAGTAGTAGCAATCAGCCCCAGCATTTT.

This chain uses TRBV7-9 with TRBJ2-7; the D is unclear. Germline lookup yields CDR1 SEHNR and CDR2 FQNEAQ (reference sequence). V was shortened by 0 bases and J by 3 bases, with 3 bases between the two germline ends. The CDR3 spans 12 residues. The CDR3 DNA reads as TGTGCCAGCAGCTTAGCCTTCTACGAGCAGTACTTC. This sequence encodes CASSLAFYEQYF.

V usage is TRBV4-1 and J usage is TRBJ1-6; D unclear. CDR1 is MGHRA, CDR2 YSYEKL, per germline. The CDR3 has 13 residues. The V and J ends lost 3 bases and 6 bases respectively, with 6 bases between them. CDR3 residues: CASSHEPNSPLHF. DNA of the CDR3: TGCGCCAGCAGCCATGAGCCTAATTCACCCCTCCACTTT.

The gene calls are TRBV5-1 and TRBJ2-5; D is unclear. The germline V gene has CDR1 SGHRS and CDR2 YFSETQ. This CDR3 region has 14 residues. V was cut by 2 bases and J by 1 base, with 9 bases left in between. The CDR3 coding sequence is TGCGCCAGCAGCTTAAGGAGTCCCCAAGAGACCCAGTACTTC. Amino acid sequence: CASSLRSPQETQYF. Full variable domain (remainder filled in from reference TRBV5-1 and TRBJ2-5): KAGVTQTPRYLIKTRGQQVTLSCSPISGHRSVSWYQQTPGQGLQFLFEYFSETQRNKGNFPGRFSGRQFSNSRSEMNVSTLELGDSALYLCASSLRSPQETQYFGPGTRLLVL.

The genes are TRBV27 and TRBJ2-5; weak D call: TRBD1 (6 bases). This CDR3 comprises 11 residues. Trimming cost V 6 bases and J 6 bases, with 8 bases left between them. Germline V gives CDR1 MNHEY, CDR2 SMNVEV (reference sequence). CDR3 protein: CASSQGKTQYF. In DNA form, the CDR3 reads TGTGCCAGCAGCCAGGGGAAGACCCAGTACTTC.

Of note for this clone: The same CDR3 can be traced to other DNA sequences in this sample. The CDR3 DNA reads as TGTGCCAGCAGCGGACGCAGGGGGTATGGCTACACCTTC. Encoded protein: CASSGRRGYGYTF. V and J are TRBV12-3 or TRBV12-4 and TRBJ1-2; 7 bases are shared with TRBD1. V shed 6 bases, J shed 5 bases, and the junction held 6 bases outside the gene matches. The CDR3 length is 13 residues.

The CDR3 loop reads CASSHRGVGDEQFF. DNA for the CDR3: TGTGCCAGCAGCCACCGCGGGGTAGGGGATGAGCAGTTCTTC. The chain has TRBV3-1 (or the pseudogene TRBV3-2) and TRBJ2-1; a possible D gene is TRBD2 (6 bases). CDR1 and CDR2 from the germline V gene are LGHDT and YNNKEL (reference sequence). The CDR3 runs 14 residues. The ends were cut back, 3 bases at V and 8 bases at J, with 14 bases in the middle.

The V call is TRBV5-1, the J call TRBJ2-3; D is unresolved. The germline V and J ends were trimmed by 0 bases and 2 bases, with 13 bases remaining between them. Germline V lookup: CDR1 SGHRS, CDR2 YFSETQ. The CDR3 loop spans 16 amino acids. The CDR3 nucleotides read TGCGCCAGCAGCTTGGATGTGACAAAGAACACAGATACGCAGTATTTT. Protein: CASSLDVTKNTDTQYF.